These T cell receptor beta chains were read from a single sample in a study of human T cells and chemical hapten exposure. MiXCR was run by TCRdb on the RACE reads, yielding one entry per CDR3 protein. Seen here are fewer than 100,000 distinct CDR3 sequences, about 11% observed once, and the top ten hold more than 0.85%. This specimen consisted of whole blood, obtained in connection with sensitization to the hapten diphenylcyclopropenone (DPC). Receptor source: a woman aged 25-40 years with alopecia areata. Some clones in this sample may be carry-over from other donors' samples. The CDR3 runs from the conserved cysteine through the conserved F or W.

j_call	v_call	cdr3_aa
TRBJ2-1	TRBV24-1	CATSPKSGRGSYNEQFF
TRBJ2-1	TRBV29-1	CSVRADSNEQFF
TRBJ2-5	TRBV7-9	CASSSPLFPTQYF
TRBJ1-5	TRBV5-1	CASSPDSNNQPQHF
TRBJ2-7	TRBV28	CASSKGGGYEQYF
TRBJ2-7	TRBV6-5	CASTTGTGTGGRYREQYF
TRBJ2-1	TRBV30	CALSSGSGGSYNEQFF
TRBJ1-6	TRBV3-1	CASSYIINSPLHF
TRBJ1-2	TRBV29-1	CSDSQGSGYTF
TRBJ2-5	TRBV7-2	CASSSTPQETQYF
TRBJ2-7	TRBV6-2/TRBV6-3	CASSLRPPYEQYF
TRBJ2-5	TRBV20-1	CSARDPIGTSGTDVVETQYF
TRBJ2-3	TRBV16	CASSQSRGTDTQYF
TRBJ2-1	TRBV28	CASSPGQLEFF
TRBJ1-5	TRBV28	CASSADSNQPQHF
TRBJ1-4	TRBV20-1	CSARTGGSGEKLFF
TRBJ2-1	TRBV20-1	CSAPAGTGYNEQFF
TRBJ2-1	TRBV4-3	CASSPQAGGVNEQFF
TRBJ2-2	TRBV5-4	CASSFSAGPGELFF
TRBJ1-5	TRBV4-2	CASSHGAQKNQPQHF
TRBJ2-1	TRBV27	CASSLGPSAGYNEQFF
TRBJ1-1	TRBV30	CAWSLGGNTEAFF
TRBJ1-2	TRBV6-4	CASSEGYGYTF
TRBJ1-5	TRBV9	CASSLTGGLQPQHF
TRBJ2-6	TRBV11-2	CASSLDIRNSGANVLTF
TRBJ1-5	TRBV28	CASSPLGGRGNQPQHF
TRBJ2-5	TRBV25-1	CASSGRDQETQYF
TRBJ2-6	TRBV19	CASRQNPSGANVLTF
TRBJ2-1	TRBV15	CATTLDRSSYNEQFF
TRBJ2-7	TRBV7-9	CASEGTYEQYF
TRBJ2-3	TRBV27	CASSLGGGWTSTDTQYF
TRBJ2-1	TRBV29-1	CSVQYARDRGFYNEQFF
TRBJ2-1	TRBV24-1	CATSDWDSSSYNEQFF
TRBJ2-1	TRBV20-1	CSAAIIAGAGEQFF
TRBJ1-6	TRBV7-6	CASSLGRGYNSPLHF
TRBJ1-5	TRBV28	CASSLSGSQPQHF
TRBJ2-3	TRBV7-8	CASLTVWDTDTQYF
TRBJ1-6	TRBV5-1	CASSLLEGRNSPLHF
TRBJ2-2	TRBV12-5	CASGLVLSQRESLTGELFF
TRBJ1-4	TRBV30	CAWSAAGTLFGGNEKLFF